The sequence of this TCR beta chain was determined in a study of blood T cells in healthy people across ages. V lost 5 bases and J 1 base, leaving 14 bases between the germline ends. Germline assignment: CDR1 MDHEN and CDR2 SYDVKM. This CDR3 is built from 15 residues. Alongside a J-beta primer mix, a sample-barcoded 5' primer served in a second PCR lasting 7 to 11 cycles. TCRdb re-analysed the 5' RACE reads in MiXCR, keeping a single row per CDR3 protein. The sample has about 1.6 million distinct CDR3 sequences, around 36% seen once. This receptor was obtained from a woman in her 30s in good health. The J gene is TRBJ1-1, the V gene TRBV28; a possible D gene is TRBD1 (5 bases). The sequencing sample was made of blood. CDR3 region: CASSGGGGENTEAFF. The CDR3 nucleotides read TGTGCCAGCAGTGGGGGTGGCGGGGAGAACACTGAAGCTTTCTTT.